This T cell receptor (beta chain) was recorded in a study of shared clonotypes between healthy human individuals. Broader study findings: In the sorted subsets, rarefaction showed sequencing was incomplete despite large depth.

The CDR3 contains 12 residues. The V gene's germline CDR1 is LNHDA and CDR2 SQIVND (reference sequence). The V end lost 6 bases, the J end lost 1 base, and 6 bases lay between the germline ends. Adult Caucasians living in Nashville, Tennessee made up all of the donors. Deep level was the assay's run setting. It was 150 to 250 ng DNA, about 30,000 T cell genomes, that sorted-subset replicate PCRs used. TCRdb's copy holds only in-frame clones and misses some; the assay was immunoSEQ multiplex PCR. The sample shows 650,000 to 800,000 clones, just under 75% of them seen only once. This clone was seen more than once but under ten times. The antigen is unknown.

Specimen: memory CD4+ T cells sorted from blood. Subset in this sample: CD45RA-negative fraction. The TCR sequence derives from a woman in her thirties in good health. J is TRBJ1-1 and V is TRBV19; D might be TRBD1 (5 bases). This CDR3 is CASSQGNTEAFF. For the CDR3, the DNA is TGTGCCAGTAGCCAGGGGAACACTGAAGCTTTCTTT.